Shown below are 22 T cell receptor beta chains from a single sample sequenced in a study of beta chain features in type 1 diabetes. Whole-study results and caveats: Shorter TCRB CDR3s, moderately but significantly so, were found in Type 1 diabetes patients in all four CD4+ subsets.

No antigen has been identified for these receptors. Investigators reverse transcribed all isolated RNA, so they sequenced expressed TCRB transcripts. Sequencing used immunoSEQ multiplex PCR; TCRdb keeps in-frame clones, though not all of them. This table holds roughly 730,000 clones, around 15% found once. The material sequenced was naive CD4+ T cells from blood. The receptors derive from a man younger than 35 with type 1 diabetes.

This clone appeared a few times. The chain uses TRBV12-5 and TRBJ1-1, with 7 nucleotides matching TRBD1. This CDR3 is 17 amino acids long. The germline CDR1 and CDR2 sequences are LGHNT and FRNRAP. Trimming at V came to 1 base and at J to 0 bases, leaving 8 bases not matched to a gene. CDR3 residues: CASGLDRGPLMNTEAFF. CDR3 in DNA: TGTGCTAGTGGTTTGGACAGGGGCCCGCTTATGAACACTGAAGCTTTCTTT.

J is TRBJ2-5 and V is TRBV7-6, with TRBD1 identical over 7 bases. V shed 0 bases, J shed 5 bases, and the junction held 9 bases outside the gene matches. The germline V gene has CDR1 SGHVS and CDR2 FNYEAQ. This CDR3 has 16 residues. The CDR3 is CASSLASGTDGETQYF. The CDR3 region has the DNA TGTGCCAGCAGCTTAGCGTCTGGGACAGACGGGGAGACCCAGTACTTC.

This clone was recorded a few times. The gene calls are TRBV5-4 and TRBJ1-1, with 7 bases matching TRBD1. After removal of 3 bases from V and 5 bases from J, the junction contained 7 bases not matched to a gene. The CDR3 is made up of 14 amino acids. Per the germline V gene, CDR1 is SGHNT and CDR2 is YYREEE (reference sequence). CDR3 protein: CASSSVEGATEAFF. DNA for the CDR3: TGTGCCAGCAGCTCGGTAGAGGGGGCGACTGAAGCTTTCTTT.

This clone was observed a few times. The chain employs TRBV18 and TRBJ1-1; TRBD1 aligns across 8 bases. The germline V gene has CDR1 KGHSH and CDR2 LQKENI. V was pared by 4 bases and J by 3 bases, with 1 base of the junction left unmatched. The CDR3 loop spans 13 amino acids. The CDR3 loop is CASSLQGDTEAFF. CDR3 coding DNA: TGTGCCAGCTCACTACAGGGGGACACTGAAGCTTTCTTT.

This clone was seen only a few times. This rearrangement joins TRBV5-1 to TRBJ2-6; 7 nucleotides agree with TRBD1. The V segment lost 4 bases and the J segment 2 bases; nucleotides outside the gene matches: 3. There are 15 residues in the CDR3. The germline CDR1 and CDR2 sequences are SGHRS and YFSETQ. CDR3 protein: CASSPTGAGANVLTF. The CDR3 bases are TGCGCCAGCAGCCCTACAGGGGCTGGGGCCAACGTCCTGACTTTC.

The chain is built from TRBV6-6 and TRBJ2-1, with 7 bases that match TRBD2. The junction had 7 bases not matched to a gene; V was cut back by 6 bases and J by 8 bases. Germline V lookup: CDR1 MNHNY, CDR2 SVGAGI (reference sequence). The CDR3 length is 13 residues. CDR3 nucleotide sequence: TGTGCCAGCAGGGACGGGGGGACCGATGAGCAGTTCTTC. Translated: CASRDGGTDEQFF.

With respect to this clone: The sample carries other DNA sequences with the same CDR3. The V call is TRBV9, the J call TRBJ2-5; D not resolved. The CDR3 contains 12 residues. Germline-derived CDR1 and CDR2 are SGDLS and YYNGEE. V was cut by 0 bases and J by 5 bases, with 5 bases left in between. DNA of the CDR3: TGTGCCAGCAGCGTAGACGGGGAGACCCAGTACTTC. It codes for CASSVDGETQYF.

The chain carries TRBV6-5 and TRBJ1-1; D is undetermined. The CDR3 is 15 residues long. Trimming removed 7 bases from V and 0 bases from J, with 15 bases in between. Germline values: CDR1 MNHEY, CDR2 SVGAGI. CDR3 sequence (DNA): TGTGCCAGCACGCACACAACACTTATGAACACTGAAGCTTTCTTT. This sequence encodes CASTHTTLMNTEAFF.

The rearrangement joins TRBV28 to TRBJ1-5; D possibly corresponds to TRBD1 (5 bases). The germline V gene encodes CDR1 MDHEN and CDR2 SYDVKM. V was cut by 6 bases and J by 6 bases, with 12 bases left in between. The CDR3 runs 13 residues. CDR3: CASRRGEAQPQHF. CDR3 bases: TGTGCCAGCAGACGAGGGGAGGCTCAGCCCCAGCATTTT.

This clone was seen a few times. V and J are TRBV9 and TRBJ1-2; D possibly corresponds to TRBD1 (6 bases). Germline CDR1 SGDLS, CDR2 YYNGEE. The germline V and J ends were trimmed by 3 bases and 8 bases, with 20 bases remaining between them. The CDR3 runs to 15 residues. Here the CDR3 DNA reads TGTGCCAGCAGCGACAGTACAGGGAGGGCTGGCGGCTACACCTTC. Protein: CASSDSTGRAGGYTF. Based on the CDR3 plus reference TRBV9 and TRBJ1-2, the full variable domain is DSGVTQTPKHLITATGQRVTLRCSPRSGDLSVYWYQQSLDQGLQFLIQYYNGEERAKGNILERFSAQQFPDLHSELNLSSLELGDSALYFCASSDSTGRAGGYTFGSGTRLTVV.

This clone was observed a few times. The CDR3 bases are TGTGCCAGCAGCTTGTCCTCCGCTAGCGGGGATTTCTACGAGCAGTACTTC. It is translated as CASSLSSASGDFYEQYF. The V call is TRBV7-2, the J call TRBJ2-7, with 9 bases fitting TRBD2. Germline values: CDR1 SGHTA, CDR2 FQGNSA. The CDR3 contains 17 residues. V dropped 3 bases and J dropped 3; count of bases not matched to a gene: 12. Using reference TRBV7-2 and TRBJ2-7 for the parts outside the CDR3, the full variable domain is GAGVSQSPSNKVTEKGKDVELRCDPISGHTALYWYRQSLGQGLEFLIYFQGNSAPDKSGLPSDRFSAERTGGSVSTLTIQRTQQEDSAVYLCASSLSSASGDFYEQYFGPGTRLTVT.

This clone has just a few counts. The gene calls are TRBV9 and TRBJ2-1; TRBD1 is a possible D gene (5 bases). CDR3 size: 17 residues. Germline values: CDR1 SGDLS, CDR2 YYNGEE. V lost 0 bases and J lost 6, with 19 bases in between. DNA of the CDR3: TGTGCCAGCAGCGTAGGTAGGGGCTCTACAAGGGGCAATGAGCAGTTCTTC. Amino acids: CASSVGRGSTRGNEQFF.

The chain recombines TRBV30 with TRBJ2-5; 7 positions match TRBD1. The CDR3 sequence is 14 residues long. CDR1 GTSNPN and CDR2 SVGIG come from the germline V gene (reference sequence). Unmatched junction bases numbered 7, after V lost 2 bases and J lost 4 bases. The CDR3 sequence is CAWSLGQVTETQYF. DNA for the CDR3: TGTGCCTGGAGTCTCGGACAGGTCACAGAGACCCAGTACTTC.

This clone turned up a few times. V and J are TRBV29-1 and TRBJ2-1, with D tentatively TRBD1 or TRBD2 (5 bases each). V was trimmed by 1 base and J by 8 bases, leaving 12 bases between them. The CDR3 extends over 13 amino acids. CDR1 and CDR2 from the germline V gene are SQVTM and ANQGSEA. The CDR3 nucleotides are TGCAGCGTTGAAGGGGACCCCTCCTATGAGCAGTTCTTC. Its protein product is CSVEGDPSYEQFF.

Details on this clone: Other DNA sequences in the sample encode the same CDR3. CDR3 coding DNA: TGTGCCAGCTCACCGGGACTAGCCGGAGAGACCCAGTACTTC. This encodes CASSPGLAGETQYF. V usage is TRBV18 and J usage is TRBJ2-5; 9 positions agree with TRBD2. Trimming cost V 3 bases and J 4 bases; bases outside gene matches: 3. Germline lookup yields CDR1 KGHSH and CDR2 LQKENI. The CDR3 extends over 14 amino acids.

With respect to this clone: This sample includes further DNA sequences coding for the same CDR3. The chain uses TRBV20-1 and TRBJ2-5; D uncertain. V was clipped by 1 base and J by 5 bases, with 5 bases between them. The CDR3 has 11 amino acids. In germline, CDR1 is DFQATT, CDR2 SNEGSKA (reference sequence). CDR3 sequence reads: CSARVSETQYF. DNA of the CDR3: TGCAGTGCTAGAGTGTCGGAGACCCAGTACTTC.

The chain has TRBV28 and TRBJ1-4; 10 nucleotides agree with TRBD1. The CDR3 is 15 residues long. V dropped 6 bases and J dropped 5; count of bases not matched to a gene: 6. CDR1 MDHEN and CDR2 SYDVKM come from the germline V gene. The CDR3 sequence: CASRGQGPSNEKLFF. CDR3 DNA: TGTGCCAGCAGGGGACAGGGGCCCTCAAATGAAAAACTGTTTTTT.

The CDR3 DNA reads as TGTGCCAGCAGTCGACTGAACCCCTGGACTGAAGCTTTCTTT. It is translated as CASSRLNPWTEAFF. V is TRBV6-5 and J is TRBJ1-1, with D uncertain. The CDR3 consists of 14 residues. Germline V lookup: CDR1 MNHEY, CDR2 SVGAGI. Trimming left V 5 bases short and J 5 bases short, with 15 bases between.

This clone was counted only a few times. The J gene is TRBJ1-5, the V gene TRBV30; TRBD1 might be the D (5 bases). The germline V gene has CDR1 GTSNPN and CDR2 SVGIG (reference sequence). V was cut by 5 bases and J by 6 bases, with 8 bases left in between. The CDR3 is 11 residues long. The CDR3 here is CAWWGGQPQHF. The CDR3 region has the DNA TGTGCCTGGTGGGGGGGTCAGCCCCAGCATTTT.

The gene calls are TRBV30 and TRBJ2-5; TRBD2 is a possible D gene (5 bases). V dropped 4 bases and J dropped 2 bases, with 17 bases sitting between them. Germline V gene lookup returns CDR1 GTSNPN and CDR2 SVGIG (reference sequence). CDR3 length: 15 residues. The CDR3 coding sequence is TGTGCCTGGAAAATTCGGGGATACGGACAAGAGACCCAGTACTTC. It codes for CAWKIRGYGQETQYF.

This clone was seen more than once but under ten times. V is TRBV4-2 and J is TRBJ2-5; D may be TRBD1 or TRBD2 (6 bases each). Germline V gives CDR1 LGHNA, CDR2 YNFKEQ. The CDR3 extends over 16 amino acids. V was cut by 4 bases and J by 5 bases, with 20 bases left in between. For the CDR3, the DNA is TGTGCCAGCAGCCGAAGTGCGGTTAGGGGGGAGGAGACCCAGTACTTC. It translates to CASSRSAVRGEETQYF.

The genes are TRBV9 and TRBJ2-5; possible D gene TRBD2, 6 bases. This CDR3 has 16 amino acids. The V gene lost 4 bases and the J gene lost 1 base, with 17 bases spanning the gap. Germline CDR1 SGDLS, CDR2 YYNGEE. The CDR3 protein is CASSFRLVWGQETQYF. Here the CDR3 DNA reads TGTGCCAGCAGCTTCAGACTAGTATGGGGCCAAGAGACCCAGTACTTC. Full variable domain (remainder filled in from reference TRBV9 and TRBJ2-5): DSGVTQTPKHLITATGQRVTLRCSPRSGDLSVYWYQQSLDQGLQFLIQYYNGEERAKGNILERFSAQQFPDLHSELNLSSLELGDSALYFCASSFRLVWGQETQYFGPGTRLLVL.